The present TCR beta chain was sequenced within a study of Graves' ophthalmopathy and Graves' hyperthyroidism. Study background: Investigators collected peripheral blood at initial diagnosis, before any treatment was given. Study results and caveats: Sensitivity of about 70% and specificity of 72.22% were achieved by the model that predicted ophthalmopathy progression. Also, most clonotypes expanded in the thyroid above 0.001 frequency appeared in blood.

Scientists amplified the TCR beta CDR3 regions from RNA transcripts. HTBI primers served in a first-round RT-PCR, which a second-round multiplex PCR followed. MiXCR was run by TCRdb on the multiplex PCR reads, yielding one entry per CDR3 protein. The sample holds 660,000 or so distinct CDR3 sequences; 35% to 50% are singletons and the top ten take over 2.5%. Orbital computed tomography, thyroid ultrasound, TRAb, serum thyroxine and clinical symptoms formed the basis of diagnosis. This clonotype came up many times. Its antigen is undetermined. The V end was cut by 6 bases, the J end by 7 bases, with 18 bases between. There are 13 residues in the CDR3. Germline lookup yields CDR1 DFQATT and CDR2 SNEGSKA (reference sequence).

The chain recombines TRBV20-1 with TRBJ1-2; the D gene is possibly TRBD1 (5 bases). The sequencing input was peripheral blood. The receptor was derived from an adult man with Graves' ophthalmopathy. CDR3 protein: CSAATGDGSGYTF. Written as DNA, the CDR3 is TGCAGTGCCGCTACCGGGGACGGAAGTGGCTACACCTTC.